In this sample, the clone carrying this T cell receptor (beta chain) turned up a few times. The data belong to a study of blood T cells in healthy people across ages. Trimming removed 1 base from V and 3 bases from J, with 12 bases in between. The CDR3 extends over 15 amino acids. The use of a sample-barcoded 5' primer and a J-beta primer mix characterized a second PCR of about 7 to 12 cycles. TCRdb re-called the 5' RACE reads through MiXCR, storing one row per CDR3 protein. The sample shows some 1,500,000 distinct CDR3 sequences, approximately 43% of them seen only once. This chain connects TRBV12-3 or TRBV12-4 to TRBJ1-2; perhaps TRBD1 as D (6 bases). The sample was blood. This TCR came from a young woman in good health. The CDR3 here is CASSLEGGEDYGYTF. For the CDR3, the DNA is TGTGCCAGCAGTTTAGAGGGGGGAGAAGACTATGGCTACACCTTC.